This T cell receptor (beta chain) was observed in a study of T cells generated in artificial thymic organoids. The V end lost 1 base, the J end lost 1 base, and 6 bases lay between the germline ends. The length of the CDR3 is 13 residues. CDR1 SGDLS and CDR2 YYNGEE come from the germline V gene. Study results and limitations: TCR diversity of organoid-derived CD8 single positive cells matched thymic and naive blood cells.

Primary CD8+ T cells were isolated by magnetic bead enrichment. Semi-nested PCR with reverse primers in the TRAC or TRBC constant regions amplified each chain separately. Each CDR3 protein gets one entry after TCRdb re-called the 5' RACE reads with MiXCR. Of 8,000 or so distinct CDR3 sequences listed, about 18% are singletons. Concerning this clonotype itself: Its antigen is undetermined.

The sequenced sample consisted of naive CD8+ T cells from the thymus. The sample's subset: CD3+TCRalphabeta+CD8SP T cells; for blood, CD45RO-CCR7+ naive CD8+ T cells. J is TRBJ2-7 and V is TRBV9; D gene ambiguous. The TCR originated in a human donor who gave cord blood stem cells for thymic organoid culture, a cardiac surgery patient who gave postnatal thymus, or a blood donor (not recorded which). The DNA of the CDR3 is TGTGCCAGCAGCGTAACTGATTCCTACGAGCAGTACTTC. It is translated as CASSVTDSYEQYF.